Listed below are T cell receptor beta chains from one sample, sequenced in a study of Ad26.COV2.S vaccination and SARS-CoV-2 variants. Using immunoSEQ multiplex PCR, the repertoire was profiled, and TCRdb retains in-frame clones only, with some absent. The sample has hundreds of thousands of clones; around 87% are singletons. The material sequenced was peripheral blood, taken in a trial of Ad26.COV2.S vaccine versus placebo. The receptors come from a person aged 18-60 years who received the Ad26.COV2.S COVID-19 vaccine or a placebo. The CDR3 runs from the conserved cysteine through the conserved F or W. D genes are given only for firm matches. Size tells how often a clone was seen (once, few, many) or the class of an expanded clone, and some rows leave it out.

TGTGCCATCAGTGAGCCCACTTCCTATAATTCACCCCTCCACTTT | CAISEPTSYNSPLHF | NA | TRBJ1-6 | NA | TRBV10-3
TGTGCCAGCAGCTTGGCCATGACTCCCTCCGAGCAGTACTTC | CASSLAMTPSEQYF | NA | TRBJ2-7 | NA | TRBV5-8
TGTGCCAGCAGTAACCCCCGGGACCTTGGAAGAGAGACCCAGTACTTC | CASSNPRDLGRETQYF | NA | TRBJ2-5 | NA | TRBV6-2/TRBV6-3
TGTGCCAGCAGCTTGGTTCAAACAGGGCAGCCCGAAGCTTTCTTT | CASSLVQTGQPEAFF | NA | TRBJ1-1 | NA | TRBV5-8
TGTGCCAGCAGCGAGGGGGAGGGCAGGGCGGCGTTGGGTGGGAATGAGCAGTTCTTC | CASSEGEGRAALGGNEQFF | NA | TRBJ2-1 | NA | TRBV9
TGTGCCAGCAGTTTAAGACAGGGCTTTGGCTACACCTTC | CASSLRQGFGYTF | TRBD1 | TRBJ1-2 | NA | TRBV28
TGTGCCAGCAGCACCGACAGGGGAAGGGTCTACGAGCAGTACTTC | CASSTDRGRVYEQYF | TRBD1 | TRBJ2-7 | NA | TRBV28
TGCAGCACCCGACTAGCGGGGTACGAGCAGTACTTC | CSTRLAGYEQYF | TRBD2 | TRBJ2-7 | NA | TRBV29-1
TGTGCCATCAGGCCGGGACAGGGAGAGACCCAGTACTTC | CAIRPGQGETQYF | TRBD1 | TRBJ2-5 | NA | TRBV10-3
TGTGCCAGCAGTTTTAGTCGAGGAGGTCCAGATGGCTACACCTTC | CASSFSRGGPDGYTF | NA | TRBJ1-2 | NA | TRBV28
TGTGCCACCAGTCTCGGCAATCAGCCCCAGCATTTT | CATSLGNQPQHF | NA | TRBJ1-5 | NA | TRBV24-1
TGCGCCAGCAGCCATACAGGGGTAACTAATGAAAAACTGTTTTTT | CASSHTGVTNEKLFF | TRBD1 | TRBJ1-4 | once | TRBV4-3
TGTGCCAGCAGTGAGAAAGGGACCGGGGAGCTGTTTTTT | CASSEKGTGELFF | NA | TRBJ2-2 | NA | TRBV6-4
TGTGCCAGTAGACAGGGCCGATCACCCCTCCACTTT | CASRQGRSPLHF | NA | TRBJ1-6 | NA | TRBV19
TGTGCCAGCACCCCCGACCCCAGGGCGCCGGATGGCTACACCTTC | CASTPDPRAPDGYTF | NA | TRBJ1-2 | NA | TRBV6-5
TGTGCCAGCAGATCCCAGGGGGCAAGTTACGAGCAGTACTTC | CASRSQGASYEQYF | TRBD1 | TRBJ2-7 | NA | TRBV7-2
TGCGCCAGCAGCCAAGATTTGACAGGGGCGAGCACAGATACGCAGTATTTT | CASSQDLTGASTDTQYF | TRBD1 | TRBJ2-3 | NA | TRBV4-1
TGTGCCAGCAGTGACGGAGGTAGGTCCCAGCATTTT | CASSDGGRSQHF | NA | TRBJ1-5 | NA | TRBV2
TGTGCCAGCAGCCCAACCAGGGTCACCGACGAGCAGTACTTC | CASSPTRVTDEQYF | NA | TRBJ2-7 | NA | TRBV9
TGTGCCAGCAGCCAAGACAGGGATAAACGCGAGCAGTACTTC | CASSQDRDKREQYF | NA | TRBJ2-7 | NA | TRBV4-2
TGTGCCTGGAGGGCCGGGACAGCGATAGATAATTCACCCCTCCACTTT | CAWRAGTAIDNSPLHF | TRBD1 | TRBJ1-6 | once | TRBV30
TGCAGCGTTGACCCGGGACGGGGGAACACTGAAGCTTTCTTT | CSVDPGRGNTEAFF | NA | TRBJ1-1 | once | TRBV29-1
TGTGCCAGCAGCTTGGAGACGTACGAGCAGTACTTC | CASSLETYEQYF | NA | TRBJ2-7 | few | TRBV5-6
TGCGCCAGCAGCTTCCTCGCAGTGGGAGGTGCTCGGTATCAGCCCCAGCATTTT | CASSFLAVGGARYQPQHF | NA | TRBJ1-5 | once | TRBV5-1
TGTGCCAGCAGCCCCGATTGGGGTGGCTACGAGCAGTACTTC | CASSPDWGGYEQYF | NA | TRBJ2-7 | NA | TRBV5-5
TGCAGCGCTGGGGGCGGTAGCAATCAGCCCCAGCATTTT | CSAGGGSNQPQHF | NA | TRBJ1-5 | NA | TRBV29-1
TGTGCCAGCAGCCACGGGTCCGATAATTCACCCCTCCACTTT | CASSHGSDNSPLHF | NA | TRBJ1-6 | NA | TRBV3-1/TRBV3-2
TGTGCCAGCAGTCAACAGGTGACTCTTGACGCTTTCTTT | CASSQQVTLDAFF | NA | TRBJ1-1 | NA | TRBV6-5